This T cell receptor (beta chain) appears in the sequencing data of a study of T cells in localized non-small cell lung cancer. The data were produced by immunoSEQ multiplex PCR, yet TCRdb's version contains in-frame clones alone and is incomplete. This sample has 45,000 to 60,000 clones, with more than 85% found just once. Study outcomes and limitations: Higher T cell density in the blood was associated with longer overall survival, whereas higher adjacent-lung clonality associated with shorter survival.

Germline V gene lookup returns CDR1 SGHRS and CDR2 YFSETQ. The ends lost 0 bases at V and 4 bases at J; junction bases unmatched: 0. The CDR3 sequence is 14 residues long. Concerning this clone: The antigen remains unidentified.

The J gene is TRBJ1-4, the V gene TRBV5-1; 7 bases are shared with TRBD1. The sample in question was PBMCs, obtained before any cancer treatment. The source is a man aged 40 to 70 with stage II lung adenocarcinoma. CDR3 nucleotide sequence: TGCGCCAGCAGCTTGGACAGGGGTAATGAAAAACTGTTTTTT. Its protein product is CASSLDRGNEKLFF.